Below are 9 T cell receptor beta chains sequenced from a single sample in a study of blood T cell repertoires in COVID-19. Sequencing used immunoSEQ multiplex PCR; TCRdb keeps in-frame clones, though not all of them. The data hold approximately 220,000 clones, with around four fifths observed a single time. Sequenced sample: PBMCs or T cells enriched from blood (not recorded which). All receptors derive from a woman between 50 and 59 years old who had been exposed to COVID-19.

The CDR3 DNA reads TGCGCCAGCTCGAGGGGGCCGCACTACGAGCAGTACTTC. Its protein product is CASSRGPHYEQYF. V is TRBV10-1 and J is TRBJ2-7; the match to TRBD1 covers 7 bases. The CDR3 is 13 residues long. The J segment lost 3 bases and the V segment lost 8 bases, leaving 7 bases of the junction unmatched. Germline V lookup: CDR1 WNHNN, CDR2 SYGVQD (reference sequence).

This sequence joins TRBV19 and TRBJ2-7; D gene unclear. The CDR3 has 14 residues. Trimming pared 3 bases from V and 2 bases from J, leaving 11 bases between. Germline-derived CDR1 and CDR2 are LNHDA and SQIVND (reference sequence). This CDR3 reads CASSIRGSTYEQYF. The CDR3 DNA is TGTGCCAGTAGTATCCGCGGCAGCACCTACGAGCAGTACTTC.

V is TRBV29-1 and J is TRBJ1-5; no reliable D call. CDR3 length equals 13 residues. Germline V gene lookup returns CDR1 SQVTM and CDR2 ANQGSEA. V lost 5 bases and J 4 bases, leaving 12 bases between the germline ends. The CDR3 reads CSVSVGGNQPQHF. CDR3 DNA: TGCAGCGTTAGCGTGGGTGGTAATCAGCCCCAGCATTTT.

This clone was seen more than once but under ten times. The chain has TRBV27 and TRBJ1-2, with 12 positions matching TRBD1. Losses at the gene ends were 6 bases for V and 6 bases for J; bases not matched to a gene: 5. This CDR3 spans 14 amino acids. Germline V lookup: CDR1 MNHEY, CDR2 SMNVEV (reference sequence). The CDR3 DNA reads as TGTGCCAGCAGCCGGGACAGGGGGCAACATGGCTACACCTTC. It encodes CASSRDRGQHGYTF.

In its sample, this clone was seen once. The V call is TRBV10-3, the J call TRBJ1-6; a weak D match, TRBD1 (5 bases). There are 14 residues in the CDR3. Trimming removed 0 bases at V and 7 bases at J, with 7 bases between. Looked up from germline, CDR1 is ENHRY and CDR2 is SYGVKD. The CDR3 DNA sequence: TGTGCCATCAGTGAGTCGGGGGGAAATTCACCCCTCCACTTT. This sequence encodes CAISESGGNSPLHF.

This chain uses TRBV10-3 with TRBJ1-2; 8 bases fit TRBD1. Per the germline V gene, CDR1 is ENHRY and CDR2 is SYGVKD. V shed 8 bases, J shed 6 bases, and the junction held 2 bases outside the gene matches. CDR3 size: 11 residues. The CDR3 nucleotides read TGTGCCATCGACAGGGGAAATGGCTACACCTTC. Its protein is CAIDRGNGYTF.

In DNA form, the CDR3 reads TGTGCCAGCAGCTTAGGCGCAGGTAGGAAGACCCAGTACTTC. This encodes CASSLGAGRKTQYF. The chain joins TRBV13 to TRBJ2-5, with D uncertain. CDR1 and CDR2 (germline): PRHDT, FYEKMQ (reference sequence). Trimming removed 0 bases from V and 6 bases from J, with 11 bases in between. CDR3 length equals 14 residues.

This clone showed up just once. CDR3 loop: CASRIGGNTEAFF. The CDR3 region has the DNA TGTGCCAGCAGAATAGGGGGGAACACTGAAGCTTTCTTT. The chain employs TRBV28 and TRBJ1-1; the D gene is possibly TRBD1 (6 bases). This CDR3 contains 13 residues. V dropped 6 bases and J dropped 1 base, with 9 bases sitting between them. Germline assignment: CDR1 MDHEN and CDR2 SYDVKM. The variable domain in full, completed from reference TRBV28 and TRBJ1-1, reads DVKVTQSSRYLVKRTGEKVFLECVQDMDHENMFWYRQDPGLGLRLIYFSYDVKMKEKGDIPEGYSVSREKKERFSLILESASTNQTSMYLCASRIGGNTEAFFGQGTRLTVV.

The chain employs TRBV3-1 (or the pseudogene TRBV3-2) and TRBJ2-7, with D possibly TRBD2 on 6 matching bases. Deletions cut 4 bases from V and 4 bases from J, with 14 bases between. Germline V CDR1 and CDR2: LGHDT, YNNKEL (reference sequence). The CDR3 spans 14 residues. The CDR3 DNA reads TGTGCCAGCAGCCTCGGGAGAGTGGGGTACGAGCAGTACTTC. Amino acids: CASSLGRVGYEQYF.